A single sample is the source of the 4 T cell receptor beta chains below, sequenced in a study of cytomegalovirus exposure and HLA in healthy donors (dated by TCRdb to 2015 to 2018). The method behind the library was the immunoSEQ multiplex PCR assay. TCRdb carries this immuneACCESS record with in-frame sequences only. Its versions omit some clonotypes, under half of them owing to an unresolved V gene in the studies checked, with the rest unexplained. This sample holds approximately 120,000 clones; roughly 90% were observed only once. About 1.9% of the sample is in the top ten clones. The material sequenced was PBMCs. Receptors originate from a young woman in good health and CMV-seronegative.

This clone was seen a handful of times. The chain links TRBV7-9 to TRBJ1-2, with 8 bases that match TRBD1. CDR3 length equals 14 residues. The germline V gene has CDR1 SEHNR and CDR2 FQNEAQ (reference sequence). V was pared by 0 bases and J by 8 bases, with 5 bases of the junction left unmatched. The DNA of the CDR3 is TGTGCCAGCAGCTTAGCTTCAGGGGGCAGGGGCTACACCTTC. It codes for CASSLASGGRGYTF.

The genes are TRBV19 and TRBJ1-4, with TRBD1 matching 7 bases. From germline, CDR1 is LNHDA and CDR2 SQIVND (reference sequence). The CDR3 length is 18 residues. After removal of 3 bases from V and 3 bases from J, the junction contained 13 bases not matched to a gene. CDR3 residues: CASSMRGLRIGSNEKLFF. The DNA of the CDR3 is TGTGCCAGTAGTATGAGGGGGCTGCGCATCGGTTCTAATGAAAAACTGTTTTTT.

This clone was recorded only once. V and J are TRBV9 and TRBJ2-1; D may be TRBD2 (5 bases). The CDR3 is 17 residues long. Germline V gives CDR1 SGDLS, CDR2 YYNGEE. V was trimmed by 4 bases and J by 6 bases, leaving 23 bases between them. This CDR3 is CASSHPKRTLGPNEQFF. Here the CDR3 DNA reads TGTGCCAGCAGCCACCCCAAGCGGACTTTAGGCCCCAATGAGCAGTTCTTC.

The V call is TRBV7-3, the J call TRBJ2-7; TRBD2 matches at 14 bases. The CDR3 runs to 15 residues. The germline V gene encodes CDR1 SGHTA and CDR2 FQGTGA. The junction had 5 bases not matched to a gene; V was cut back by 5 bases and J by 5 bases. The CDR3 DNA follows: TGTGCCAGCAGCCCTAGACTAGCGGGGGGGAACGAGCAGTACTTC. It codes for CASSPRLAGGNEQYF. Supplemented by reference TRBV7-3 and TRBJ2-7, the full variable domain reads GAGVSQTPSNKVTEKGKYVELRCDPISGHTALYWYRQSLGQGPEFLIYFQGTGAADDSGLPNDRFFAVRPEGSVSTLKIQRTERGDSAVYLCASSPRLAGGNEQYFGPGTRLTVT.